Listed below are T cell receptor beta chains from one sample, sequenced in a study of blood T cell repertoires in COVID-19. TCRdb's copy holds only in-frame clones and misses some; the assay was immunoSEQ multiplex PCR. In the table there are about 150,000 clones, approximately 84% of which are singletons. Sequencing was performed on peripheral blood. These receptors all stem from a woman at least 80 years old with acute or convalescent COVID-19. The CDR3 runs from the conserved cysteine through the conserved F or W.

V,CDR3
TRBV2,CASSSGAGGSGANVLTF
TRBV3-1/TRBV3-2,CASSPTGWPTEAFF
TRBV12-3/TRBV12-4,CASATGDGYTF
TRBV7-2,CASVKQALNTEAFF
TRBV30,CAWDKGGPSREQYF
TRBV5-1,CASSTAGTSVEEQFF
TRBV7-9,CASSPGGGQSLYGYTF
TRBV2,CASSKSQGVNQPQHF
TRBV5-1,CASSPLPGQATYEQYF
TRBV2,CASIKGATNEKLFF
TRBV7-8,CASSLDRGNSPLHF
TRBV19,CASSINVGPSYEQYF
TRBV18,CASSPPTGSGELFF
TRBV30,CAWSVTHLGYTF
TRBV27,CASSTRGGEKLFF
TRBV19,CASSNRDSEAFF
TRBV6-5,CASSYSSNSPLHF
TRBV3-1/TRBV3-2,CASRQGGGTEAFF
TRBV24-1,CATSEHETGERSPLHF
TRBV30,CASGLASDTQYF